This record covers a single TCR beta chain. These data originate in a study of shared T cell receptors in the human thymus. CDR3 length: 18 residues. V lost 1 base to trimming and J lost 2 bases; unmatched junction nucleotides: 7. The germline V gene encodes CDR1 SGHTA and CDR2 FQGNSA. The assay was immunoSEQ multiplex PCR, and TCRdb's table has in-frame clones only and misses some. Of hundreds of thousands of clones detected, approximately 90% appear once; the ten largest clones hold around 0.0099%. A further study also used this sample, focusing on human thymus T cells. Per that study: Corrective heart surgery yielded the resections from which the thymus tissue came. Related studies found that unrelated individuals share highly overlapping thymic repertoires.

The chain has TRBV7-2 and TRBJ2-3; 12 bases agree with TRBD2. This TCR came from a boy younger than two with a congenital heart defect. Input material: thymocytes. The CDR3 DNA follows: TGTGCCAGCAGCTTAGACCTAGCGGGAGGGCCTATCACAGATACGCAGTATTTT. It codes for CASSLDLAGGPITDTQYF. The full variable domain, rest sourced from reference TRBV7-2 and TRBJ2-3, is GAGVSQSPSNKVTEKGKDVELRCDPISGHTALYWYRQSLGQGLEFLIYFQGNSAPDKSGLPSDRFSAERTGGSVSTLTIQRTQQEDSAVYLCASSLDLAGGPITDTQYFGPGTRLTVL.